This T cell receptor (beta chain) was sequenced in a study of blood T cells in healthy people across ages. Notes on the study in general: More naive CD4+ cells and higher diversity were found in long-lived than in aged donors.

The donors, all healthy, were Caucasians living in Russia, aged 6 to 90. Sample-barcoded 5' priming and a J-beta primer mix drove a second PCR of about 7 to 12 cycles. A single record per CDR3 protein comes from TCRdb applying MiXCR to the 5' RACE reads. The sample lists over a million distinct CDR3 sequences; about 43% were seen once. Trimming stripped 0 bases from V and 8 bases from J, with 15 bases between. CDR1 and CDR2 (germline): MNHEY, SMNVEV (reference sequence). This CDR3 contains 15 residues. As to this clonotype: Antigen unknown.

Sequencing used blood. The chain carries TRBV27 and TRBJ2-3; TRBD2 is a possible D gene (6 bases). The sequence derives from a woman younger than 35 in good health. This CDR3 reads CASSLSKRLRGTQYF. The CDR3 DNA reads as TGTGCCAGCAGTTTATCGAAAAGGTTGCGGGGTACGCAGTATTTT.